This T cell receptor (beta chain) was captured in a study of T cell changes during pregnancy in multiple sclerosis (dated by TCRdb to the late 2010s). For context, the study as a whole: The study looked at changes in the T cell repertoire across pregnancy in women with multiple sclerosis.

Receptor amplification or capture employed the immunoSEQ multiplex PCR assay. The table comes from immuneACCESS by way of TCRdb, which keeps in-frame sequences with V and J called. Part of the clones is missing from these tables; in studies checked, under half for an unresolved V gene and the rest for unknown reasons. This sample holds some 80,000 clones; roughly 91% were observed only once. 1% of the sample comes from the top ten. Taken from cysteine to phenylalanine, the CDR3 has 14 residues. Here the CDR3 DNA is all that survives: 42 bases in frame from base 1. The germline V gene encodes CDR1 SGHVS and CDR2 FNYEAQ. With regard to this clone: Its antigen has not been determined. One end of the junction is discordant with germline, which a read error may explain.

The TCR was taken from a female donor with multiple sclerosis, enrolled in a pregnancy study. In this chain, TRBV7-6 is recombined with TRBJ2-7; TRBD1 matches 7 bases in the middle. The source was peripheral blood, collected in the first trimester of pregnancy. This receptor carries the CDR3 CASSQDRASYEQHF. The nucleotide sequence reads TGTGCCAGCAGCCAAGACAGGGCGAGCTACGAGCAGCACTTC.